This entry is about one T cell receptor (beta chain). The target antigen is unknown. Template switching by 5'RACE produced TCR cDNA, adding a universal primer site and UMIs. TCRdb independently ran MiXCR on the 5' RACE reads; one entry per CDR3 protein. The table lists roughly 240,000 distinct CDR3 sequences, 5.5% to 8.5% of them singletons. The sample belongs to a study of T cells after yellow fever vaccination. Points from the study as a whole: Only a small proportion of the clonotypes turned up in both the CD4 and the CD8 compartments, likely arising from convergent recombination.

The V end was cut by 6 bases, the J end by 6 bases, with 14 bases between. Germline V gene lookup returns CDR1 LNHDA and CDR2 SQIVND (reference sequence). This CDR3 has 13 amino acids. The chain uses TRBV19 and TRBJ1-2, with D possibly matching TRBD1 (6 bases). The receptor's source is a man between 25 and 39 years old who received the YFV17D yellow fever vaccine. Specimen: CD4+ T cells sorted from PBMCs, collected on the day of the yellow fever booster vaccination. CDR3 nucleotide sequence: TGTGCCAGTAGGATCAGGGGCAACAATGGCTACACCTTC. Amino acid sequence: CASRIRGNNGYTF.